The source of this T cell receptor (beta chain) is a study of early T cells in non-severe SARS-CoV-2 infection. Study-wide results and caveats: VDJdb matching, biased toward anti-spike CD8 responses, missed private and CD4 specificities.

MiXCR was run by TCRdb on the 5' RACE reads, yielding one entry per CDR3 protein. The sample holds 85,000 to 95,000 distinct CDR3 sequences; roughly 14% are singletons and the top ten take approximately 0.62%. Germline CDR1 reads SGDLS; CDR2 reads YYNGEE. Between the trimmed V and J ends, which lost 2 bases and 1 base, there was a span of 14 bases. The CDR3 extends over 16 amino acids. Regarding this clonotype: The antigen is unknown.

The TCR was taken from an adult who was a healthcare worker with PCR-confirmed SARS-CoV-2 infection or an uninfected control (not recorded which). The V call is TRBV9, the J call TRBJ2-3; D possibly corresponds to TRBD2 (7 bases). Source material: whole blood. In DNA form, the CDR3 reads TGTGCCAGCAGCGTTGGGAGGGGGATAGGCACAGATACGCAGTATTTT. Translation: CASSVGRGIGTDTQYF.